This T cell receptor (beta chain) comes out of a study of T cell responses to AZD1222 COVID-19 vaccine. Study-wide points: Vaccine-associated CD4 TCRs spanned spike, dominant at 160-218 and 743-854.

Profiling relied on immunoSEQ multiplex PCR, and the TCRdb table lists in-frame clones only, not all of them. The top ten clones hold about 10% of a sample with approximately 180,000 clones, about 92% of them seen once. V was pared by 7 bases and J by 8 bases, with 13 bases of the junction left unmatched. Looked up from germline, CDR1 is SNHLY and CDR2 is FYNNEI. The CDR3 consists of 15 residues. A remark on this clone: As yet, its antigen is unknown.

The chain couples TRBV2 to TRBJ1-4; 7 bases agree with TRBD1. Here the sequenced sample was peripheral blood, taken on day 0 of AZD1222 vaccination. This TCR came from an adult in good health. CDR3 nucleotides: TGTGCCAGCACCGCCCAGGGGGGGGTCGGCGAAAAACTGTTTTTT. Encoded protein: CASTAQGGVGEKLFF.